Below, 31 T cell receptor beta chains from the same sample are listed, as sequenced in a study of shared clonotypes between healthy human individuals (dated by TCRdb to between 2020 and 2021). CD8 naive samples were obtained by positive selection for CCR7 among CD45RO-negative cells, yielding a CD45RA+CCR7+ population from which TemRA cells were excluded. The library was built by means of the immunoSEQ multiplex PCR assay. TCRdb carries this immuneACCESS record with in-frame sequences only. Its versions omit some clonotypes, under half of them owing to an unresolved V gene in the studies checked, with the rest unexplained. The sample table records 550,000 to 750,000 clones; roughly 94% of these occur just once. Approximately 25% of the sample rests with the top ten. What was sequenced was naive CD8+ T cells sorted from blood. Explained via the paper, the cell subset or site label denotes: CD45RA+CCR7+. Every receptor here comes from a man aged 25-40 years in good health.

This clone occurred a few times. The rearrangement links TRBV30 to TRBJ2-6; D not resolved. There are 14 residues in the CDR3. Germline V CDR1 and CDR2: GTSNPN, SVGIG (reference sequence). Trimming pared 0 bases from V and 2 bases from J, leaving 5 bases between. CDR3 protein: CAWSVRTGANVLTF. DNA for the CDR3: TGTGCCTGGAGTGTACGAACTGGGGCCAACGTCCTGACTTTC.

In this sample, this clone turned up once. The gene calls are TRBV6-6 and TRBJ2-7; 9 nucleotides match TRBD1. CDR1 and CDR2 (germline): MNHNY, SVGAGI (reference sequence). CDR3 length equals 14 residues. Trimming at V came to 5 bases and at J to 3 bases, leaving 5 bases not matched to a gene. CDR3 sequence reads: CASSHTGGLYEQYF. In DNA, the CDR3 is TGTGCCAGCAGTCACACAGGGGGCCTCTACGAGCAGTACTTC.

Only one count was recorded for this clone. The genes are TRBV2 and TRBJ2-7; D unclear. The germline V gene has CDR1 SNHLY and CDR2 FYNNEI. Trimming left V 3 bases short and J 5 bases short, with 20 bases between. The CDR3 totals 16 residues. CDR3 in DNA: TGTGCCAGCAGTGATTTAGGAGACACCCCTCGGGACGAGCAGTACTTC. It encodes CASSDLGDTPRDEQYF.

J is TRBJ2-3 and V is TRBV7-6; TRBD2 matches at 7 bases. Unmatched junction bases numbered 15, after V lost 5 bases and J lost 4 bases. Germline CDR1 is SGHVS and CDR2 is FNYEAQ. The length of the CDR3 is 17 residues. This CDR3 reads CASSPRFLRELSDTQYF. The DNA of the CDR3 is TGTGCCAGCAGCCCACGATTCTTGCGGGAGTTGTCAGATACGCAGTATTTT. The full variable domain, in which reference TRBV7-6 and TRBJ2-3 provide the parts outside the CDR3, is GAGVSQSPRYKVTKRGQDVALRCDPISGHVSLYWYRQALGQGPEFLTYFNYEAQQDKSGLPNDRFSAERPEGSISTLTIQRTEQRDSAMYRCASSPRFLRELSDTQYFGPGTRLTVL.

This chain connects TRBV5-6 to TRBJ2-1, with 10 bases aligning to TRBD1. J lost 7 bases, V lost 4 bases, and 8 bases had no gene match. The length of the CDR3 is 15 residues. Germline values: CDR1 SGHDT, CDR2 YYEEEE. The CDR3, as DNA: TGTGCCAGCAGCCTCGCTCAGGACAGGGGGAATGAGCAGTTCTTC. Encoded protein: CASSLAQDRGNEQFF.

The rearrangement joins TRBV19 to TRBJ2-1; a weak D match, TRBD2 (6 bases). The ends were cut back, 5 bases at V and 4 bases at J, with 12 bases in the middle. In germline, CDR1 is LNHDA, CDR2 SQIVND (reference sequence). The CDR3 runs 14 residues. In DNA, the CDR3 is TGTGCCAGTAGTGTTGGGACTCTATACAATGAGCAGTTCTTC. It codes for CASSVGTLYNEQFF.

The V call is TRBV27, the J call TRBJ2-3, with TRBD2 as a possible D gene (5 bases). The length of the CDR3 is 14 residues. V was shortened by 10 bases and J by 6 bases, with 20 bases between the two germline ends. Per germline, CDR1 MNHEY and CDR2 SMNVEV (reference sequence). In DNA, the CDR3 is TGTGCCACCCGCCGTAGCGCCCTAAAGGATACGCAGTATTTT. It yields the protein CATRRSALKDTQYF.

CDR3 sequence: CASSASRDSFYEQYF. CDR3 nucleotides: TGTGCCAGTAGTGCCTCCCGGGACAGCTTTTACGAGCAGTACTTC. The chain has TRBV19 and TRBJ2-7; 7 bases align to TRBD1. The germline CDR1 and CDR2 sequences are LNHDA and SQIVND (reference sequence). Trimming cost V 5 bases and J 4 bases; bases outside gene matches: 11. This CDR3 has 15 residues.

The V gene is TRBV10-1, the J gene TRBJ2-1, with D tentatively TRBD1 (5 bases). Germline CDR1 WNHNN, CDR2 SYGVQD (reference sequence). Trimming took 2 bases from V and 0 from J, leaving 5 bases between them. This CDR3 is 14 amino acids long. The chain's CDR3 is CASSEGASYNEQFF. As DNA, the CDR3 is TGCGCCAGCAGTGAGGGGGCCTCCTACAATGAGCAGTTCTTC.

The chain employs TRBV9 and TRBJ2-3, with TRBD2 matching 9 bases. V shed 4 bases, J shed 2 bases, and the junction held 8 bases outside the gene matches. Germline V gene sequence: CDR1 SGDLS, CDR2 YYNGEE. This CDR3 is built from 16 residues. The CDR3 nucleotides read TGTGCCAGCAGCACAAAGGCGGGAGGGCCCACAGATACGCAGTATTTT. It translates to CASSTKAGGPTDTQYF. The full variable domain, with the rest looked up from reference TRBV9 and TRBJ2-3, is DSGVTQTPKHLITATGQRVTLRCSPRSGDLSVYWYQQSLDQGLQFLIQYYNGEERAKGNILERFSAQQFPDLHSELNLSSLELGDSALYFCASSTKAGGPTDTQYFGPGTRLTVL.

A few counts support this clone. At one of its ends the junction is not consistent with the germline gene, which may arise from a read error. J is TRBJ1-2 and V is TRBV7-4; D is ambiguous. CDR3 length: 9 amino acids. Germline V gives CDR1 SGHVT, CDR2 SQSDAQ. The CDR3 DNA reads as TGTGCCAGCAGCCAAAAGATGGATTTC. It is translated as CASSQKMDF.

J is TRBJ2-1 and V is TRBV5-8; the D is unclear. From germline, CDR1 is SGHTS and CDR2 YDEGEE. V was clipped by 4 bases and J by 10 bases, with 12 bases between them. CDR3 size: 12 residues. The CDR3 protein is CASSLNPVEQFF. CDR3 nucleotide sequence: TGTGCCAGCAGCCTGAACCCAGTCGAGCAGTTCTTC. Supplemented by reference TRBV5-8 and TRBJ2-1, the full variable domain reads EAGVTQSPTHLIKTRGQQATLRCSPISGHTSVYWYQQALGLGLQFLLWYDEGEERNRGNFPPRFSGRQFPNYSSELNVNALELEDSALYLCASSLNPVEQFFGPGTRLTVL.

The CDR3 spells CASSPGGTYNEQFF. The DNA for the CDR3 is TGCGCCAGCAGCCCAGGGGGCACCTACAATGAGCAGTTCTTC. The chain carries TRBV4-1 and TRBJ2-1, with 8 bases fitting TRBD1. V shed 4 bases and J 2 bases; nucleotides not matched to a gene: 1. The length of the CDR3 is 14 residues. Germline values: CDR1 MGHRA, CDR2 YSYEKL.

The chain combines TRBV14 with TRBJ2-7, with unresolved D. Germline V gene lookup returns CDR1 SGHDN and CDR2 FVKESK. V was cut by 4 bases and J by 1 base, with 5 bases left in between. The CDR3 runs 12 residues. The CDR3 loop reads CASSPNSYEQYF. The CDR3 region has the DNA TGTGCCAGCAGCCCTAATTCCTACGAGCAGTACTTC.

The chain links TRBV14 to TRBJ2-1, with D hard to call. Looked up from germline, CDR1 is SGHDN and CDR2 is FVKESK. CDR3 length: 13 residues. The germline V and J ends were trimmed by 5 bases and 4 bases, with 9 bases remaining between them. The CDR3 reads CASSADVYNEQFF. CDR3 in DNA: TGTGCCAGCAGCGCGGATGTTTACAATGAGCAGTTCTTC. The full variable domain, in which reference TRBV14 and TRBJ2-1 provide the parts outside the CDR3, is EAGVTQFPSHSVIEKGQTVTLRCDPISGHDNLYWYRRVMGKEIKFLLHFVKESKQDESGMPNNRFLAERTGGTYSTLKVQPAELEDSGVYFCASSADVYNEQFFGPGTRLTVL.

The rearrangement links TRBV11-2 to TRBJ2-3; TRBD2 matches 7 bases. The CDR3 extends over 15 amino acids. Per the germline V gene, CDR1 is SGHAT and CDR2 is FQNNGV. Germline trimming cut 1 base from V and 4 bases from J; bases unmatched to any gene: 5. The CDR3 protein is CASSLGASGADTQYF. CDR3 DNA: TGTGCCAGCAGCTTAGGGGCTAGCGGCGCAGATACGCAGTATTTT.

The chain couples TRBV20-1 to TRBJ2-7, with unresolved D. Trimming left V 6 bases short and J 5 bases short, with 11 bases between. CDR3 length: 11 residues. Germline V lookup: CDR1 DFQATT, CDR2 SNEGSKA (reference sequence). The CDR3 DNA reads as TGCAGTGCCTCAAATTGGGACGAGCAGTACTTC. This codes for CSASNWDEQYF.

CDR3 nucleotides: TGTGCCAGTAGTTCTTTTTCGGGGGTTATCTACAATGAGCAGTTCTTC. It translates to CASSSFSGVIYNEQFF. V usage is TRBV19 and J usage is TRBJ2-1, with D perhaps TRBD2 (6 bases). The CDR3 is 16 residues long. The germline CDR1 and CDR2 sequences are LNHDA and SQIVND (reference sequence). Trimming removed 5 bases at V and 3 bases at J, with 17 bases between.

This clone has only a few counts. The J gene is TRBJ1-1, the V gene TRBV29-1; D uncertain. There are 11 residues in the CDR3. The V end was cut by 6 bases, the J end by 4 bases, with 9 bases between. Germline V gene data show CDR1 as SQVTM and CDR2 as ANQGSEA. This chain's CDR3 is CSVTPGTEAFF. CDR3 DNA sequence: TGCAGCGTAACCCCGGGCACTGAAGCTTTCTTT.

V gene TRBV11-2 combines with J gene TRBJ2-7; tentative D call: TRBD1 (5 bases). The CDR3 is 12 residues long. Germline lookup yields CDR1 SGHAT and CDR2 FQNNGV. Between the trimmed V and J ends, which lost 7 bases and 5 bases, there was a span of 12 bases. The CDR3 protein is CASNLQGNEQYF. CDR3 sequence (DNA): TGTGCCAGCAATCTTCAGGGAAACGAGCAGTACTTC.

This clone came up a few times. The chain links TRBV10-3 to TRBJ2-7, with a possible D match to TRBD1 (6 bases). The ends were cut back, 4 bases at V and 2 bases at J, with 18 bases in the middle. The CDR3 extends over 16 amino acids. Looked up from germline, CDR1 is ENHRY and CDR2 is SYGVKD. The CDR3 spells CAISGLQGSSTYEQYF. The CDR3 DNA reads TGTGCCATCAGTGGGTTACAGGGCTCTAGTACCTACGAGCAGTACTTC.

The V call is TRBV4-1, the J call TRBJ2-1; 11 nucleotides line up with TRBD2. Trimming cost V 1 base and J 8 bases; bases outside gene matches: 4. Germline V CDR1 and CDR2: MGHRA, YSYEKL. The CDR3 has 15 residues. The CDR3 loop reads CASSQGTSGRDEQFF. CDR3 in DNA: TGCGCCAGCAGCCAAGGTACTAGCGGGAGAGATGAGCAGTTCTTC.

The rearrangement uses TRBV28 and TRBJ2-3, with a tentative D call TRBD2 (6 bases). From germline, CDR1 is MDHEN and CDR2 SYDVKM. This CDR3 region has 16 residues. V was pared by 2 bases and J by 6 bases, with 18 bases between. Written as DNA, the CDR3 is TGTGCCAGCAGTTTAATCCCGGCGGGAAGGTTGGATACGCAGTATTTT. Its protein is CASSLIPAGRLDTQYF. The full variable domain, with the rest looked up from reference TRBV28 and TRBJ2-3, is DVKVTQSSRYLVKRTGEKVFLECVQDMDHENMFWYRQDPGLGLRLIYFSYDVKMKEKGDIPEGYSVSREKKERFSLILESASTNQTSMYLCASSLIPAGRLDTQYFGPGTRLTVL.

This chain uses TRBV7-9 with TRBJ2-1; D not certain. The germline CDR1 and CDR2 sequences are SEHNR and FQNEAQ (reference sequence). The CDR3 runs to 12 residues. Trimming removed 7 bases from V and 7 bases from J, with 11 bases in between. The CDR3 sequence is CASNPVRNEQFF. Written as DNA, the CDR3 is TGTGCCAGCAACCCTGTTCGGAATGAGCAGTTCTTC.

The chain joins TRBV28 to TRBJ1-2; D perhaps matches TRBD1 (5 bases). V lost 8 bases and J 0 bases, leaving 19 bases between the germline ends. There are 16 residues in the CDR3. Germline CDR1 is MDHEN and CDR2 is SYDVKM. The CDR3 here is CASSDPGDPANYGYTF. As DNA, the CDR3 is TGTGCCAGCTCTGACCCCGGGGACCCTGCTAACTATGGCTACACCTTC.

V and J are TRBV10-3 and TRBJ2-1; TRBD2 might be the D (6 bases). The V gene's germline CDR1 is ENHRY and CDR2 SYGVKD. With 3 bases removed from V and 7 bases from J, the gap between germline ends came to 31 bases. The CDR3 loop spans 20 amino acids. In DNA form, the CDR3 reads TGTGCCATCAGTGATTCGTCGGCGGGGACCGGGCTATCTCGGACGAATGAGCAGTTCTTC. It encodes CAISDSSAGTGLSRTNEQFF.

V usage is TRBV14 and J usage is TRBJ2-7; D not resolved. CDR1 is SGHDN, CDR2 FVKESK, per germline. The length of the CDR3 is 13 residues. V shed 2 bases and J shed 3 bases, with 8 bases lying between them. The CDR3 is CASSQSPYYEQYF. The CDR3 region has the DNA TGTGCCAGCAGCCAAAGCCCTTACTACGAGCAGTACTTC. Together with reference TRBV14 and TRBJ2-7, the CDR3 gives the full variable domain: EAGVTQFPSHSVIEKGQTVTLRCDPISGHDNLYWYRRVMGKEIKFLLHFVKESKQDESGMPNNRFLAERTGGTYSTLKVQPAELEDSGVYFCASSQSPYYEQYFGPGTRLTVT.

The sample holds one count of this clone. V gene TRBV9 combines with J gene TRBJ2-1, with D unresolved. Trimming left V 1 base short and J 2 bases short, with 7 bases between. CDR1 and CDR2 from the germline V gene are SGDLS and YYNGEE. The CDR3 contains 14 residues. The CDR3, as DNA: TGTGCCAGCAGCGTATATAGTGCCTACAATGAGCAGTTCTTC. It is translated as CASSVYSAYNEQFF.

This chain links TRBV14 with TRBJ2-1; tentative D call: TRBD1 (6 bases). V was shortened by 4 bases and J by 4 bases, with 20 bases between the two germline ends. This CDR3 comprises 17 residues. Germline V CDR1 and CDR2: SGHDN, FVKESK. CDR3 region: CASSPPTGLSVYNEQFF. CDR3 in DNA: TGTGCCAGCAGCCCTCCGACAGGCCTTTCGGTATACAATGAGCAGTTCTTC. Based on the CDR3 plus reference TRBV14 and TRBJ2-1, the full variable domain is EAGVTQFPSHSVIEKGQTVTLRCDPISGHDNLYWYRRVMGKEIKFLLHFVKESKQDESGMPNNRFLAERTGGTYSTLKVQPAELEDSGVYFCASSPPTGLSVYNEQFFGPGTRLTVL.

Only one count was recorded for this clone. The V call is TRBV5-6, the J call TRBJ2-7; D remains unclear. Trimming removed 0 bases from V and 5 bases from J, with 9 bases in between. The CDR3 extends over 13 amino acids. Germline V gene lookup returns CDR1 SGHDT and CDR2 YYEEEE. Written as DNA, the CDR3 is TGTGCCAGCAGCTTGGCCGAGACGGACGAGCAGTACTTC. The encoded protein is CASSLAETDEQYF.

This chain uses TRBV6-6 with TRBJ1-1; D unclear. There are 15 residues in the CDR3. V lost 1 base to trimming and J lost 0 bases, with 9 bases between them. Germline V gives CDR1 MNHNY, CDR2 SVGAGI (reference sequence). CDR3 nucleotide sequence: TGTGCCAGCAGTTACTTAAAGGGCCTGAACACTGAAGCTTTCTTT. Amino acid sequence: CASSYLKGLNTEAFF.